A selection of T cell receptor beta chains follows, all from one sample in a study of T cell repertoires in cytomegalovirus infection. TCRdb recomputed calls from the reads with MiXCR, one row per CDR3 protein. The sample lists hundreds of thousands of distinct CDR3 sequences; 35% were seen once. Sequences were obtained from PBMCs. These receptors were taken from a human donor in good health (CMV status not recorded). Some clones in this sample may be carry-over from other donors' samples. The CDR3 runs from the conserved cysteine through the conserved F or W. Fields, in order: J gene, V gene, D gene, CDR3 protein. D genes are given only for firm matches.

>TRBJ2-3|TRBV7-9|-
CASSASSGTDTQYF
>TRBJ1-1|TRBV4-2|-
CASSQEVGARDTEAFF
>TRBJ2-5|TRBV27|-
CASSPTRKETQYF
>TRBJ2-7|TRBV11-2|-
CASSLDGWQGRGYEQYF
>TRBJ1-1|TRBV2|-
CASKVQSGGSTEAFF
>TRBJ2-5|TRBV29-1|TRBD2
CSATPGLAGETQYF
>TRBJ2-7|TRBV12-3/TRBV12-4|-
CASRLYAGEQYF
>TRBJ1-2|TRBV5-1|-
CASSLGSVFGYGYTF
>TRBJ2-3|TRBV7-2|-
CASSLAYRVSTDTQYF
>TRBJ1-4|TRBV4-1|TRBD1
CASSPALTGGNEKLFF
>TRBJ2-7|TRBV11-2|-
CASTLRFGEQYF
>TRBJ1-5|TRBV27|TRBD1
CASSDRGVGSQPQHF
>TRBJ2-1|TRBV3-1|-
CASSPSRGYSYNEQFF
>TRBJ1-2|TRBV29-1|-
CSVEDRRTAYGYTF
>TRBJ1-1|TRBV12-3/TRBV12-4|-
CASSLRQIMNTEAFF
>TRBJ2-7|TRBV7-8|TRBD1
CASSLGGQGIIQYF
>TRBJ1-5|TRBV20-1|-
CSARDRGRENQPQHF
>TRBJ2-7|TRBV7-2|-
CASSLVSEYEQYF
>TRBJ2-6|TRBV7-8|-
CASSPRTQGSGANVLTF
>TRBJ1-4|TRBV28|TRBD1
CASSLPDRGREKLFF
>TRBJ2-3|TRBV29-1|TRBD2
CSVEGPRGLAGQDTQYF
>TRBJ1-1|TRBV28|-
CASSFFDGGTTEAFF
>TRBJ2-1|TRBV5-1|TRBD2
CASSLELAGPYNEQFF
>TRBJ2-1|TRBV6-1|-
CASSEPTTPWGRGAYNEKFF
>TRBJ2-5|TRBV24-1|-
CATSDGGSETQYF
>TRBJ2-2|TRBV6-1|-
CASSEASSSGELFF
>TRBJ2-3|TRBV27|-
CASSFRGIDTQYF
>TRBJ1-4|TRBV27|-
CASRGRRNEKLFF
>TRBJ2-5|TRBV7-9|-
CASSTLRDKETQYF
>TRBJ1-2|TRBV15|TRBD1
CATSRDHPGGSFGGYTF
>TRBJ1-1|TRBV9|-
CASSARDVTEAFF
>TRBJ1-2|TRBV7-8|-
CASSLSPGVGYTF
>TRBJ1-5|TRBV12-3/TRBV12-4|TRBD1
CASSVTGDFNQPQHF
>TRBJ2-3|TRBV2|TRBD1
CASSDQQGATDTQYF
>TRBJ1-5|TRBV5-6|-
CASSSWARGISNQPQHF